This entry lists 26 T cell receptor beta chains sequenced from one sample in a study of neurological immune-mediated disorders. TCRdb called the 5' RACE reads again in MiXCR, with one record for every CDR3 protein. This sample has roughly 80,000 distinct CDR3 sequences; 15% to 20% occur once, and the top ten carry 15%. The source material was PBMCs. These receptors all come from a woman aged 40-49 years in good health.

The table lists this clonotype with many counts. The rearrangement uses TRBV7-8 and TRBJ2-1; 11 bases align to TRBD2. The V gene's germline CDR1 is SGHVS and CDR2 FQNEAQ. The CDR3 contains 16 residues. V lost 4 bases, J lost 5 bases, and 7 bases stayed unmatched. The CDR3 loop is CASSSQTGLADNEQFF. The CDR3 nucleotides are TGTGCCAGCAGCTCACAAACGGGACTAGCGGACAATGAGCAGTTCTTC.

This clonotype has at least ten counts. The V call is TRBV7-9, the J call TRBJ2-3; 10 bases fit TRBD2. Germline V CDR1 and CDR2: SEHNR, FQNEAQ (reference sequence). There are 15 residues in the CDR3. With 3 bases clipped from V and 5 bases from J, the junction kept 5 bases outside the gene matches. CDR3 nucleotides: TGTGCCAGCAGCTTCGGAGCGGGGGGGAAAGATACGCAGTATTTT. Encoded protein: CASSFGAGGKDTQYF.

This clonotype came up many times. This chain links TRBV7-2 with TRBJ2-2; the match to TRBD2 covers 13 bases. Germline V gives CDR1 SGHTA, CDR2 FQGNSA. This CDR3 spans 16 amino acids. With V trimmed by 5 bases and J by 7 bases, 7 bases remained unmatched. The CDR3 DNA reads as TGTGCCAGCAGCCCTCGAACTAGCGGGGGGGGCGGGGAGCTGTTTTTT. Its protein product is CASSPRTSGGGGELFF.

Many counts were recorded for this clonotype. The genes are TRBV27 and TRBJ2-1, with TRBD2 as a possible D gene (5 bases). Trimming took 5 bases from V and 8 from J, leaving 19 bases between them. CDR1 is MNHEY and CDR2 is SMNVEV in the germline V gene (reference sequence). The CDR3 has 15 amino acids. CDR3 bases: TGTGCCAGCAGTGACGCCGGGGATTACCGGGATGAGCAGTTCTTC. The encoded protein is CASSDAGDYRDEQFF.

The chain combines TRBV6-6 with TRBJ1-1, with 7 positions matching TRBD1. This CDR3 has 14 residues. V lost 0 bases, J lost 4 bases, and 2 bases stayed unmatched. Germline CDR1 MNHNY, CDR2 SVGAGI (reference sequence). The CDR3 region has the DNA TGTGCCAGCAGTTACTCTACAGGGGCCACTGAAGCTTTCTTT. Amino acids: CASSYSTGATEAFF.

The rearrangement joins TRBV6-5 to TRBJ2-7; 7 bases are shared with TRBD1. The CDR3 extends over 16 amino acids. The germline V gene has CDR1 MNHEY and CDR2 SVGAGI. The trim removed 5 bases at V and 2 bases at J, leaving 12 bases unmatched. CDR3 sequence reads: CASSQLLTGLPYEQYF. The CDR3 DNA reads TGTGCCAGCAGTCAACTCCTGACAGGGTTGCCCTACGAGCAGTACTTC.

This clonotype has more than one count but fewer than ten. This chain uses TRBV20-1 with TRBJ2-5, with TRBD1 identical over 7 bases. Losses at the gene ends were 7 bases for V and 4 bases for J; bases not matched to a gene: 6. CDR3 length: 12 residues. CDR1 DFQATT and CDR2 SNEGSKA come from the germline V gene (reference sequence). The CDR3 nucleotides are TGCAGTGGCCCCAGGGGGACAGAGACCCAGTACTTC. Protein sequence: CSGPRGTETQYF.

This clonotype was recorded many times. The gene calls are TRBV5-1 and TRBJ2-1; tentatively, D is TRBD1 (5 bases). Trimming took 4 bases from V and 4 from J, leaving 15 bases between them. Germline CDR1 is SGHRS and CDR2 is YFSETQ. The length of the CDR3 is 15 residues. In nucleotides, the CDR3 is TGCGCCAGCAGCCCCACTGACAGCCCATACAATGAGCAGTTCTTC. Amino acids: CASSPTDSPYNEQFF.

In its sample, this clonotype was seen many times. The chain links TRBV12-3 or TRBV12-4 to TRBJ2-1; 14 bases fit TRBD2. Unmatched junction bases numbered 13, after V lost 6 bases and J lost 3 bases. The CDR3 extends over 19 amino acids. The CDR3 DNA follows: TGTGCCAGCAGCCCCCCCGGGACTAGCGGGGGAGTGTTCTACAATGAGCAGTTCTTC. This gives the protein CASSPPGTSGGVFYNEQFF.

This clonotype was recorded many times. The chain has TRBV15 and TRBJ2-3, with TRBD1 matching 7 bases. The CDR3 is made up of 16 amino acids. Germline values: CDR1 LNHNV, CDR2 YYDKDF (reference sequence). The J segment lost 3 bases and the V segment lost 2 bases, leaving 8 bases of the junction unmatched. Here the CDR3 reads CATSRPTGSRTDTQYF. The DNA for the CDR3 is TGTGCCACCAGCAGACCGACAGGGAGTAGAACAGATACGCAGTATTTT.

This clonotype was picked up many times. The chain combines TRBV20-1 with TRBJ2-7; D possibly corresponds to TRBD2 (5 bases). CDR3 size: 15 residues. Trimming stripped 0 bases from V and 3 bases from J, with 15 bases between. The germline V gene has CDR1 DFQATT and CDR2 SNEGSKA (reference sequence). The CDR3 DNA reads TGCAGTGCTAGAGAGGAGACTACATTTAACTACGAGCAGTACTTC. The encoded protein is CSAREETTFNYEQYF.

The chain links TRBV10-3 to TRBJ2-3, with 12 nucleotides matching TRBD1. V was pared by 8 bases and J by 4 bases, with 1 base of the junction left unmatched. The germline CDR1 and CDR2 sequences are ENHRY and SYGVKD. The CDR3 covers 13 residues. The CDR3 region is CAIGTGGADTQYF. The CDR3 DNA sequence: TGTGCCATCGGGACAGGGGGCGCAGATACGCAGTATTTT.

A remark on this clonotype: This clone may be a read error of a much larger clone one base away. CDR3 in amino acids: CTSSLDRGGTDTQYF. CDR3 bases: TGTACCAGCAGCTTGGACAGGGGTGGCACAGATACGCAGTATTTT. The rearrangement links TRBV3-1 to TRBJ2-3; TRBD1 matches at 9 bases. Per germline, CDR1 LGHDT and CDR2 YNNKEL (reference sequence). This CDR3 has 15 amino acids.

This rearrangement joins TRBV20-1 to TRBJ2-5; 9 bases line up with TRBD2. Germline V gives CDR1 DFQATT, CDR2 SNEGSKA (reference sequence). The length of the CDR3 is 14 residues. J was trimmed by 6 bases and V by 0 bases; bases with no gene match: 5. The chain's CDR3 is CSAREGASGKTQYF. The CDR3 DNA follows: TGCAGTGCTAGAGAGGGGGCTAGCGGGAAGACCCAGTACTTC.

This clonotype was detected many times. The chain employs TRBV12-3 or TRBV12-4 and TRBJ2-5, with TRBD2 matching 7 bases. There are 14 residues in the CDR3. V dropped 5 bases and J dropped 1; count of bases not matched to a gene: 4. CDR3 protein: CASSTGTIQETQYF. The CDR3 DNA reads TGTGCCAGCAGTACCGGGACTATCCAAGAGACCCAGTACTTC.

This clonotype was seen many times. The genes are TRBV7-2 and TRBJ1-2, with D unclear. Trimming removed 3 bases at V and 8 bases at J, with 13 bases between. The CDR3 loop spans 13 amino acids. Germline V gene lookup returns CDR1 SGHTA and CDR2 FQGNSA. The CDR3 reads CASSLSEEIGYTF. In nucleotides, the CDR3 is TGTGCCAGCAGCTTGTCTGAAGAAATCGGCTACACCTTC.

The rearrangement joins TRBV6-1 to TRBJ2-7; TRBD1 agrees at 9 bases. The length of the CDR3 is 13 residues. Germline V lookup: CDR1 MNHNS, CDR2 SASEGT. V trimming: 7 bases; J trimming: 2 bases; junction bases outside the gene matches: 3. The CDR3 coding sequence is TGTGCCAGCAAGAGGACAGGGGCCTACGAGCAGTACTTC. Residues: CASKRTGAYEQYF.

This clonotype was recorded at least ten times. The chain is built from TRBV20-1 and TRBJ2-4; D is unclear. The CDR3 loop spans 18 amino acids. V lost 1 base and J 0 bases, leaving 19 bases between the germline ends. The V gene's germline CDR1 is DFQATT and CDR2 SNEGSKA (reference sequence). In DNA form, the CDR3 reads TGCAGTGCTAGAGTAGGCGAGAACTTTCTCGGAGCCAAAAACATTCAGTACTTC. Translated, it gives CSARVGENFLGAKNIQYF.

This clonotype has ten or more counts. In DNA, the CDR3 is TGTGCCAGCAGCCCACGAAAGACGGGAATCCGGAGCTACACCTTC. This translates into CASSPRKTGIRSYTF. This chain uses TRBV28 with TRBJ1-2; D not certain. CDR3 length: 15 amino acids. V was cut by 6 bases and J by 9 bases, with 23 bases left in between. CDR1 MDHEN and CDR2 SYDVKM come from the germline V gene.

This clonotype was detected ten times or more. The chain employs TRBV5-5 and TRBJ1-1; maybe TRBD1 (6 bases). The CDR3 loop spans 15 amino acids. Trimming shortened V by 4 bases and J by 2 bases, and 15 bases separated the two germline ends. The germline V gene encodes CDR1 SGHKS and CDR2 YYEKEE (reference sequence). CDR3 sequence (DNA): TGTGCCAGCAGCCCCAGCAGGGGACTAAACACTGAAGCTTTCTTT. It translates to CASSPSRGLNTEAFF.

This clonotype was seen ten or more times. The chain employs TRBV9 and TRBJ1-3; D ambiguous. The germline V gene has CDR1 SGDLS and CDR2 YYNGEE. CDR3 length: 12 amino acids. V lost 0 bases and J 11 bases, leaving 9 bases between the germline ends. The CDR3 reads CASSVENGPIYF. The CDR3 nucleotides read TGTGCCAGCAGCGTAGAGAACGGCCCCATATATTTT.

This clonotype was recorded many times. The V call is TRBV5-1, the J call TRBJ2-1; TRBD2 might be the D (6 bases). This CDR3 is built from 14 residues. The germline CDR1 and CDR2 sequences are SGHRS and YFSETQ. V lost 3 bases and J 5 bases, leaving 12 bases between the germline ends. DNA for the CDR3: TGCGCCAGCAGCTCTGGGACTTTCGACAATGAGCAGTTCTTC. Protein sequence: CASSSGTFDNEQFF. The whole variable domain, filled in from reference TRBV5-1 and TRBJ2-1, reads KAGVTQTPRYLIKTRGQQVTLSCSPISGHRSVSWYQQTPGQGLQFLFEYFSETQRNKGNFPGRFSGRQFSNSRSEMNVSTLELGDSALYLCASSSGTFDNEQFFGPGTRLTVL.

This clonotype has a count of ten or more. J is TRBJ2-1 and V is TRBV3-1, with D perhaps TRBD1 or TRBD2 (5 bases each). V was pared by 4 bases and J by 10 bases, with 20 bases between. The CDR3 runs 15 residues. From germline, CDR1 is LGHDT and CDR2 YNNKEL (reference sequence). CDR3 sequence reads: CASSLSWDGYAEQFF. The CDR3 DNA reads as TGTGCCAGCAGCCTTTCTTGGGACGGGTACGCCGAGCAGTTCTTC.

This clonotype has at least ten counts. CDR3 bases: TGTGCCAGCAGTGACTCGATTTCTGGGAATTCACCCCTCCACTTT. Translated, it gives CASSDSISGNSPLHF. The chain employs TRBV6-4 and TRBJ1-6; D call uncertain. Germline CDR1 is MRHNA and CDR2 is SNTAGT. The length of the CDR3 is 15 residues. V shed 0 bases and J shed 7 bases, with 10 bases lying between them.

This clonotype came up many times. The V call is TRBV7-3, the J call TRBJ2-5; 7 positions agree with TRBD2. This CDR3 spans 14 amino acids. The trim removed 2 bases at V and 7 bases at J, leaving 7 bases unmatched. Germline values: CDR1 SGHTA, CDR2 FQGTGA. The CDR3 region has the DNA TGTGCCAGCAGCTTACTGGGGGGGGAGGGGACCCAGTACTTC. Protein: CASSLLGGEGTQYF.

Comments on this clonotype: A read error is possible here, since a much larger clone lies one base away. The DNA of the CDR3 is TGTGCCAGCACTCTTTTCACCGGGGAGCTGTTTTTT. Translating gives CASTLFTGELFF. The chain uses TRBV5-6 and TRBJ2-2, with D unresolved. The CDR3 runs 12 residues. The germline V gene encodes CDR1 SGHDT and CDR2 YYEEEE. V was cut by 6 bases and J by 4 bases, with 7 bases left in between.